This TCR beta chain is drawn from a study of cytomegalovirus exposure and HLA in healthy donors. The CDR3 loop spans 11 amino acids. The germline V gene has CDR1 SNHLY and CDR2 FYNNEI. The germline V and J ends were trimmed by 8 bases and 8 bases, with 12 bases remaining between them. PCR primers comprised 60 Vbeta and 13 Jbeta primers. The table came from immunoSEQ multiplex PCR; TCRdb's copy has only in-frame clones and leaves some out. The repertoire holds around 200,000 clones, with 70% to 80% as singletons. The TCR sequence derives from a man between 35 and 55 years old in good health and CMV-seronegative. The chain couples TRBV2 to TRBJ1-2; tentative D call: TRBD1 (5 bases). Sequences were obtained from PBMCs. In DNA, the CDR3 is TGTGCCAGCCCGGGGGGTGTCGGCTACACCTTC. Its translation: CASPGGVGYTF.